The TCR beta chain described here comes from a study of T cell responses to AZD1222 COVID-19 vaccine (dated by TCRdb to about 2021). Broadly, across the study: TCR sequencing was performed for about 240 trial participants, of whom 200 to 210 were given two doses of AZD1222 and 26 were given two doses of MenACWY control vaccine. Enrollment into the trials was organized by age into subgroups of 18-55, 56-69 and 70-plus years, and those subgroups contained roughly 140, 27 and 60 TCR-sequenced participants, respectively.

Paper-wide results and their limitations: Nearly half of unique spike-specific TCRs reportedly recognized epitopes outside regions mutated in the B.1.351 and B.1.1.7 variants. Vaccine-associated CD4 TCRs spanned the whole spike protein, with dominant responses in regions 160-218 and 743-854. Because no samples from the day 14 peak response were available, repertoires could be characterized only after the peak T cell response. The 56-69-year group was small, and its depth increase did not reach significance, likely because of low power. A significant rise in spike-specific TCR breadth and depth was observed after two AZD1222 doses relative to day 0 and relative to MenACWY recipients. Conclusions about previously exposed vaccinees are limited, since just six AZD1222 recipients were seropositive for SARS-CoV-2 at baseline. Most participants were white British and females outnumbered males, and the authors suggested that clonal diversity may have been underestimated.

The CDR3 goes from the cysteine to the phenylalanine over 15 residues. Only the CDR3 region is kept as DNA, spanning 45 bases read in frame from base 1. CDR1 and CDR2 are drawn from the germline V gene (reference sequence): SSHAT, FNYEAQ. V loses 1 base of germline sequence and J loses 1 base, and the interval between the two ends is 9 bases. A word on this clone: Its antigen is not yet known. No base quality information exists; no much larger clone differs at one position.

The CDR3 regions of human TCRbeta chains were analyzed by immunosequencing. On the authors' methods: TCRs in the repertoires were matched against a reference library of SARS-CoV-2-specific TCRs that had been generated with the MIRA antigen-specificity platform. Breadth meant the fraction of unique TCRs that were SARS-CoV-2-associated, whereas depth meant the fraction of total T cells that were SARS-CoV-2-associated. Using the MIRA data, every spike-specific TCR was mapped to the spike region that the TCR reacted to and assigned to either a CD4 or a CD8 class. Log10-transformed breadth and depth values were compared by one-way ANOVA with Sidak's multiple comparisons tests. TCRdb carries this immuneACCESS record with in-frame sequences only. Its versions omit some clonotypes, under half of them owing to an unresolved V gene in the studies checked, with the rest unexplained. The DNA gave D and trimming, while V, J and clone size come from that table. The sample data list about 84,000 clones, and approximately 85% of these were observed just once. Of the sample, about 12% is held by the ten largest clones.

Sample time point, as interpreted from the label and publication: about 28 days (+/-7) after the second vaccine dose. AZD1222 recipients with second doses at about 4 weeks or about 12 weeks were pooled, because spike-specific TCR depth and breadth did not differ between schedules. The vaccinee samples were drawn from two UK trials, COV001 and COV002, one of which was a single-blind randomized controlled phase 2/3 trial testing AZD1222 (ChAdOx1 nCoV-19) in healthy adults. Trial participant PBMC samples were collected at day 0 and day 28 after the second dose for TCRbeta chain sequencing. The sequence joins TRBV7-7 to TRBJ2-3, with an unclear D gene assignment. The source material was peripheral blood, sampled 28 days after the second AZD1222 dose. The TCR comes from an adult who received the AZD1222 COVID-19 vaccine. The DNA reads as follows: TGTGCCAGCAGCTTAGGGGCCAGGCGCACAGATACGCAGTATTTT. This sequence encodes CASSLGARRTDTQYF.